This is a list of T cell receptor beta chains from one sample in a study of blood T cell repertoires in COVID-19. Sequencing used immunoSEQ multiplex PCR; TCRdb keeps in-frame clones, though not all of them. Of some 270,000 clones listed, about 80% are singletons. Sequencing was performed on PBMCs or T cells enriched from blood (not recorded which). These receptors were obtained from a man aged 50-60 years who had recovered from COVID-19. Each CDR3 is given with its conserved first and last residue. D genes are given only for firm matches. Clone size is not always given. Where it is, it says once, few, many or a class for expanded clones.

>TRBJ2-7|once|TRBV4-2|TRBD1|15
TGTGCCAGCAGCCAAACCTCACAGGGGACGGGGGAGCAGTACTTC
CASSQTSQGTGEQYF
>TRBJ2-1|-|TRBV7-9|TRBD1|15
TGTGCCAGCAGCGTCAGTGGGACAGCTGTTAATGAGCAGTTCTTC
CASSVSGTAVNEQFF
>TRBJ1-1|-|TRBV10-3|TRBD1|13
TGTGCCATCAGTCAGGGGGCGCGCACTGAAGCTTTCTTT
CAISQGARTEAFF
>TRBJ2-2|-|TRBV5-1|TRBD1|15
TGCGCCAGCAGCCGAGGGACAGGGATGGGAGGGGAGCTGTTTTTT
CASSRGTGMGGELFF
>TRBJ2-3|-|TRBV13|TRBD2|18
TGTGCCAGCAGCTTATACGGACTAGCGGGAGGAGGGGGAGATACGCAGTATTTT
CASSLYGLAGGGGDTQYF
>TRBJ2-3|-|TRBV28|-|14
TGTGCCAGCAGCACCGGCAGGGGGGCAGATACGCAGTATTTT
CASSTGRGADTQYF
>TRBJ1-6|-|TRBV7-3|-|16
TGTGCCAGCAGCTTAATGTCACGGACTAACAATTCACCCCTCCACTTT
CASSLMSRTNNSPLHF
>TRBJ1-6|-|TRBV27|-|14
TGTGCCAGCAGTTTAAACAGAGTTAATTCACCCCTCCACTTT
CASSLNRVNSPLHF
>TRBJ1-1|-|TRBV4-2|TRBD1|14
TGTGCCAGCAGCCAAGATTCAGGGGGCACTGAAGCTTTCTTT
CASSQDSGGTEAFF
>TRBJ1-1|-|TRBV7-3|TRBD1|14
TGTGCCAGCAGCTCCGGACAGGGCAACACTGAAGCTTTCTTT
CASSSGQGNTEAFF
>TRBJ2-5|-|TRBV7-3|TRBD2|15
TGTGCCAGCAGCTCCGGACTAGCGGGATCGGAGACCCAGTACTTC
CASSSGLAGSETQYF
>TRBJ1-6|-|TRBV19|TRBD1|14
TGTGCCAGTAGTATTGGGACAGAGGGTTCACCCCTCCACTTT
CASSIGTEGSPLHF
>TRBJ2-1|-|TRBV7-9|-|14
TGTGCCAGCAGCCGTGAGGGCCCAAGACTCGAGCAGTTCTTC
CASSREGPRLEQFF
>TRBJ2-5|-|TRBV19|TRBD1|15
TGTGCCAGTCGGAGCGGACAGGGAAGGCCAGAGACCCAGTACTTC
CASRSGQGRPETQYF
>TRBJ2-7|-|TRBV4-2|TRBD2|17
TGTGCCAGCAGCCCTAGGGCTAGCGGGAGCTTTCCCTACGAGCAGTACTTC
CASSPRASGSFPYEQYF
>TRBJ1-1|-|TRBV5-4|-|15
TGTGCCAGCAGCCCGCGAGCGGGGGGCAACACTGAAGCTTTCTTT
CASSPRAGGNTEAFF
>TRBJ2-1|-|TRBV7-2|TRBD2|16
TGTGCCAGCAGCTTATCAGCGGGGGCGTTCTACAATGAGCAGTTCTTC
CASSLSAGAFYNEQFF
>TRBJ2-7|-|TRBV9|TRBD2|15
TGTGCCAGCAGCGCGGGACTAGTGGCCTCCTACGAGCAGTACTTC
CASSAGLVASYEQYF
>TRBJ2-1|-|TRBV28|TRBD2|14
TGTGCCAGCTCCACCAGCGGGAGGGTCAATGAGCAGTTCTTC
CASSTSGRVNEQFF
>TRBJ2-5|-|TRBV15|-|14
TGTGCCACCAGCAGAGATGGCACCCAAGAGACCCAGTACTTC
CATSRDGTQETQYF
>TRBJ1-1|-|TRBV5-5|-|17
TGTGCCAGCAGCTTATCCGGGGTAAGGAGCATGAACACTGAAGCTTTCTTT
CASSLSGVRSMNTEAFF
>TRBJ2-2|few|TRBV7-2|TRBD1|16
TGTGCCAGCAGTCTTTACAGGGGGGCGAACACCGGGGAGCTGTTTTTT
CASSLYRGANTGELFF
>TRBJ1-5|-|TRBV6-5|TRBD1|15
TGTGCCAGCAGGCCACCGGGACAGGGGCCTCAGCCCCAGCATTTT
CASRPPGQGPQPQHF
>TRBJ1-1|-|TRBV6-5|-|15
TGTGCCAGCAGTTCACCCAACGACAGATTCACTGAAGCTTTCTTT
CASSSPNDRFTEAFF
>TRBJ1-6|-|TRBV28|-|14
TGTGCCAGCAACGGACCGGGGAGGATTTCACCCCTCCACTTT
CASNGPGRISPLHF
>TRBJ2-3|-|TRBV9|-|13
TGTGCCACAGGAAGGACTAGCACAGATACGCAGTATTTT
CATGRTSTDTQYF
>TRBJ1-2|once|TRBV6-1|-|15
TGTGCCAGCAGTGAAGCGGGCCGGCAGGCTAATGGCTACACCTTC
CASSEAGRQANGYTF
>TRBJ2-1|-|TRBV9|-|13
TGTGCCAGCAGCCCAAGGGGGGGCGATGAGCAGTTCTTC
CASSPRGGDEQFF
>TRBJ1-3|-|TRBV2|-|14
TGTGCCAGCAACGAAGGGGGCTCTGGAAACACCATATATTTT
CASNEGGSGNTIYF
>TRBJ2-6|once|TRBV14|-|13
TGTGCCAGCAGGATGAGTGGGGCCAACGTCCTGACTTTC
CASRMSGANVLTF
>TRBJ1-1|-|TRBV6-5|-|15
TGTGCCAGCAGAGACCTCCGCGGGGGGAACACTGAAGCTTTCTTT
CASRDLRGGNTEAFF
>TRBJ1-1|-|TRBV29-1|TRBD1|13
TGCAGCGTCTTGGGGACAGGGGACACTGAAGCTTTCTTT
CSVLGTGDTEAFF
>TRBJ2-7|-|TRBV6-5|-|15
TGTGCCAGCAGTTACACGGGCCAGGGGCGGTACGAGCAGTACTTC
CASSYTGQGRYEQYF
>TRBJ2-1|-|TRBV7-3|TRBD2|16
TGTGCCAGCAGCCTTAGCGGGAGGGCCTCCTACAATGAGCAGTTCTTC
CASSLSGRASYNEQFF